This is a list of T cell receptor beta chains from one sample in a study of shared clonotypes between healthy human individuals. Produced via immunoSEQ multiplex PCR; TCRdb's table is partial and in-frame only. This sample carries over 2,000,000 clones, 90% to 95% of them seen once, and the ten largest clones take about 1.6%. Material: naive CD8+ T cells from PBMCs. Every receptor here comes from a man younger than 35 in good health. Some clones in this sample may be carry-over from other donors' samples. The CDR3 runs from the conserved cysteine through the conserved F or W. A D gene is named only where the DNA matches it firmly. Expanded clones get a size class; other rows say once, few or many, or leave the size out.

d_call	v_call	clone_size	j_call	cdr3_nt	cdr3_aa
TRBD1	TRBV27	-	TRBJ2-7	TGTGCCAGCAGTTCCCCAGGGGGTTACTACGAGCAGTACTTC	CASSSPGGYYEQYF
TRBD2	TRBV4-3	once	TRBJ2-3	TGCGCCAGCAGCCAAGGTGTTAGCGGGATCCATACGCAGTATTTT	CASSQGVSGIHTQYF
-	TRBV27	-	TRBJ1-1	TGTGCCAGCAGTTTATTGGTGGGAAGGACTGAAGCTTTCTTT	CASSLLVGRTEAFF
-	TRBV7-8	-	TRBJ2-2	TGTGCCAGCAGCTTCCGTGAGGACACCGGGGAGCTGTTTTTT	CASSFREDTGELFF
-	TRBV13	-	TRBJ2-1	TGTGCCAGCAGCGCCCGGGGGACGGACAATGAGCAGTTCTTC	CASSARGTDNEQFF
TRBD1	TRBV11-2	-	TRBJ1-4	TGTGCCAGCAGCCCGTCCGGGACAGGGGGCGAAGGCGTAAATGAAAAACTGTTTTTT	CASSPSGTGGEGVNEKLFF
-	TRBV28	once	TRBJ1-1	TGTGCCAGCATAAGGGGGAACACTGAAGCTTTCTTT	CASIRGNTEAFF
TRBD2	TRBV2	-	TRBJ2-1	TGTGCCAGCGGGGGGACTAGCGGGAGGCAAACCAACTCCTACAATGAGCAGTTCTTC	CASGGTSGRQTNSYNEQFF
TRBD1	TRBV4-3	-	TRBJ1-1	TGCGCCAGCAGGATAGACAGGGGGTTCACTGAAGCTTTCTTT	CASRIDRGFTEAFF
-	TRBV29-1	once	TRBJ2-1	TGCAGCGTTTTCCGCTACAATGAGCAGTTCTTC	CSVFRYNEQFF
TRBD2	TRBV4-1	-	TRBJ2-2	TGCGCCAGCAGCCAAGTGGGTCTAGCGGGAGGTAGTAACACCGGGGAGCTGTTTTTT	CASSQVGLAGGSNTGELFF
-	TRBV27	-	TRBJ2-7	TGTGCCAGCAGTTTAGTTCCGGAACCCTTCCTTGCTTACGAGCAGTACTTC	CASSLVPEPFLAYEQYF
-	TRBV10-3	once	TRBJ2-3	TGTGCCATCAGTGAACGGCACACAGATACGCAGTATTTT	CAISERHTDTQYF
-	TRBV13	-	TRBJ2-7	TGTGCCAGCAGCGGACGTAAAAAGGGACGGGCGAGCTACGAGCAGTACTTC	CASSGRKKGRASYEQYF
-	TRBV7-9	-	TRBJ2-5	TGTGCCAGCAGCGGAAAGACAGGCCCGGAGACCCAGTACTTC	CASSGKTGPETQYF
TRBD2	TRBV4-3	-	TRBJ2-5	TGCGCCAGCAGCCAAGAAACGGGACTAGCGGGAGGGGAGACCCAGTACTTC	CASSQETGLAGGETQYF
TRBD2	TRBV9	-	TRBJ2-3	TGTGCCAGCAGCGAGAGGACTAGCGGGACGCTTAGCACAGATACGCAGTATTTT	CASSERTSGTLSTDTQYF
-	TRBV27	-	TRBJ1-5	TGTGCCAGCAGTCCACGGGGGGATCAGCCCCAGCATTTT	CASSPRGDQPQHF
TRBD1	TRBV4-2	-	TRBJ2-1	TGTGCCAGCAGCCTTGAGGACAGGGCCGGTCGGGAGTTTTACAATGAGCAGTTCTTC	CASSLEDRAGREFYNEQFF
-	TRBV28	-	TRBJ2-3	TGTGCCAGCAGTTTAGACCCAGCGGTCCCCTCCCGAGATACGCAGTATTTT	CASSLDPAVPSRDTQYF
-	TRBV19	-	TRBJ2-7	TGTGCCAGTAGTATAACGCGGGGAGCCTACGAGCAGTACTTC	CASSITRGAYEQYF
TRBD1	TRBV5-4	-	TRBJ2-2	TGTGCCAGCAGCACGGACAGGGGGCGCATCACCGGGGAGCTGTTTTTT	CASSTDRGRITGELFF
-	TRBV5-6	-	TRBJ2-3	TGTGCCAGCAGCTTACAGGGCTCCTGGAGAGATACGCAGTATTTT	CASSLQGSWRDTQYF
TRBD2	TRBV18	-	TRBJ2-1	TGTGCCAGCTCACCAGGGGGGAGGGCCAATGAGCAGTTCTTC	CASSPGGRANEQFF
-	TRBV4-3	-	TRBJ2-1	TGCGCCAGCAGCCAAGAGAGACTTCACAATGAGCAGTTCTTC	CASSQERLHNEQFF
TRBD1	TRBV27	-	TRBJ1-1	TGTGCCAGCAGCAACAGGGGGCCCCTCAGTCCTTTCTTT	CASSNRGPLSPFF
TRBD2	TRBV4-3	-	TRBJ2-3	TGCGCCAGCAGCCAAGGACAGGGTCCTGGACTAGCGAAGGCAGATACGCAGTATTTT	CASSQGQGPGLAKADTQYF
TRBD2	TRBV27	-	TRBJ2-1	TGTGCCAGCAGTTTGGCCGGGACTAGCATTTTCAATGAGCAGTTCTTC	CASSLAGTSIFNEQFF
-	TRBV5-1	-	TRBJ2-5	TGCGCCAGCAGCTTGGACGGAAAGGATCAAGAGACCCAGTACTTC	CASSLDGKDQETQYF
-	TRBV5-4	few	TRBJ2-7	TGTGCCAGCAGCTTGGCGGGGGAGCAGTACTTC	CASSLAGEQYF
TRBD2	TRBV6-6	-	TRBJ2-2	TGTGCCAGCAGTTACGCACTAGCGGACGAGCTGTTTTTT	CASSYALADELFF
-	TRBV6-6	-	TRBJ1-4	TGTGCCAGCAGTTACTCTCCCGACAGTGGGAATGAAAAACTGTTTTTT	CASSYSPDSGNEKLFF
-	TRBV4-2	-	TRBJ1-1	TGTGCCAGCAGCCAAGATAGGGGAAGCCCTGAAGCTTTCTTT	CASSQDRGSPEAFF
-	TRBV9	-	TRBJ2-2	TGTGCCAGCAGCGTAGTGGTAGCCGGGGAGCTGTTTTTT	CASSVVVAGELFF
-	TRBV19	-	TRBJ2-7	TGTGCCAGTAGCCTAACAGGGACCTACGAGCAGTACTTC	CASSLTGTYEQYF
-	TRBV13	once	TRBJ2-7	TGTGCCAGCAGCTTGGGGGCTGGCATATACGAGCAGTACTTC	CASSLGAGIYEQYF
-	TRBV28	-	TRBJ2-1	TGTGCCAGCAGTTTTCATCTATTCAATGAGCAGTTCTTC	CASSFHLFNEQFF
TRBD2	TRBV30	once	TRBJ2-1	TGTGCCTGGAGTGTACGCCTAGCGGGGAATGAGCAGTTCTTC	CAWSVRLAGNEQFF
TRBD2	TRBV7-9	-	TRBJ2-2	TGTGCCAGCAGCTTATTCCGGGAGGTCCCCGGGGAGCTGTTTTTT	CASSLFREVPGELFF
-	TRBV7-8	-	TRBJ2-7	TGTGCCAGCAGCTTCAGGCAGGGGTTACACGAGCAGTACTTC	CASSFRQGLHEQYF
-	TRBV10-3	-	TRBJ1-2	TGTGCCATTCCAGGGGAGGGGTTCTATGGCTACACCTTC	CAIPGEGFYGYTF
TRBD2	TRBV6-6	-	TRBJ2-3	TGTGCCAGCAGGGAGCCGGGGGGAGTCCCAGATACGCAGTATTTT	CASREPGGVPDTQYF
-	TRBV14	-	TRBJ2-7	TGTGCCAGCAGCCAAGGGGGTGGGGGCGTCTACGAGCAGTACTTC	CASSQGGGGVYEQYF
-	TRBV19	once	TRBJ2-7	TGTGCCAGTAGTATCGGGGGGACAGAGCAGTACTTC	CASSIGGTEQYF
-	TRBV7-9	-	TRBJ2-7	TGTGCCAGCAGCTTAGGGGGAGCGTACTACGAGCAGTACTTC	CASSLGGAYYEQYF
-	TRBV4-3	-	TRBJ2-7	TGCGCCAGCAGCCAAAACTACAGGGCTTCTTCCTACGAGCAGTACTTC	CASSQNYRASSYEQYF
-	TRBV7-6	-	TRBJ2-7	TGTGCCAGCAGCTTACTTGGCCCGAACAGAGGTAACGAGCAGTACTTC	CASSLLGPNRGNEQYF
-	TRBV11-3	-	TRBJ1-1	TGTGCCAGCATAACGACTGAAGCTTTCTTT	CASITTEAFF
-	TRBV28	-	TRBJ2-1	TGTGCCAGCAGTTCCCAAGGCGGGTGGTGGACAAGCTCCTACAATGAGCAGTTCTTC	CASSSQGGWWTSSYNEQFF
TRBD2	TRBV19	-	TRBJ2-7	TGTGCCAGTAGTATTGTGGTAGCGGGAGAGCAGAGCTCCTACGAGCAGTACTTC	CASSIVVAGEQSSYEQYF
-	TRBV7-9	-	TRBJ1-1	TGTGCCAGCAGCGCACATACCGGGACACCCGTTGAAGCTTTCTTT	CASSAHTGTPVEAFF